This record concerns one T cell receptor beta chain sequence. No antigen is known for it. PCR used 60 Vbeta primers and 13 Jbeta primers. Sequenced by immunoSEQ multiplex PCR; TCRdb stores in-frame clones only, minus some. Of about 160,000 clones listed, around 80% were seen once; the top ten hold about 6%. The data originate from a study of cytomegalovirus exposure and HLA in healthy donors. Study-level results: With high specificity and sensitivity, the classifier reportedly diagnosed cytomegalovirus status.

Deletions cut 4 bases from V and 0 bases from J, with 15 bases between. Germline loops: CDR1 SGDLS, CDR2 YYNGEE. The CDR3 covers 16 residues. The sequence was collected from a man between 45 and 60 years old in good health and CMV-seropositive. The gene calls are TRBV9 and TRBJ2-3, with TRBD1 as a possible D gene (5 bases). Sequenced material: PBMCs. The CDR3 DNA sequence: TGTGCCAGCAGCCATCTCAGGGTGCCTAGCACAGATACGCAGTATTTT. Translation gives CASSHLRVPSTDTQYF.